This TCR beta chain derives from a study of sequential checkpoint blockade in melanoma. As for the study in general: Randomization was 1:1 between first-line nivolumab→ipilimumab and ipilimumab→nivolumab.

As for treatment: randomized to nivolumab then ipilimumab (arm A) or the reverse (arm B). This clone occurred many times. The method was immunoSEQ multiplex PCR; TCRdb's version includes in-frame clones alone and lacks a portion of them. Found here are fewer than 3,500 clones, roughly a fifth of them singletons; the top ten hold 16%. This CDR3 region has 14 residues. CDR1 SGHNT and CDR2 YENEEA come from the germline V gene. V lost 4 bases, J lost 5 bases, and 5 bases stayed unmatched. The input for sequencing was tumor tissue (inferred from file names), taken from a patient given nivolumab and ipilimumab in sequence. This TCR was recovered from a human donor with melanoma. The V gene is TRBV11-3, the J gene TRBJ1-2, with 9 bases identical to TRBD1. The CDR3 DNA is TGTGCCAGCAGCTCACAGACAGGGGGGTATGGCTACACCTTC. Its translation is CASSSQTGGYGYTF. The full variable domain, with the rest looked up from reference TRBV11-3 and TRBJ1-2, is EAGVVQSPRYKIIEKKQPVAFWCNPISGHNTLYWYLQNLGQGPELLIRYENEEAVDDSQLPKDRFSAERLKGVDSTLKIQPAELGDSAVYLCASSSQTGGYGYTFGSGTRLTVV.